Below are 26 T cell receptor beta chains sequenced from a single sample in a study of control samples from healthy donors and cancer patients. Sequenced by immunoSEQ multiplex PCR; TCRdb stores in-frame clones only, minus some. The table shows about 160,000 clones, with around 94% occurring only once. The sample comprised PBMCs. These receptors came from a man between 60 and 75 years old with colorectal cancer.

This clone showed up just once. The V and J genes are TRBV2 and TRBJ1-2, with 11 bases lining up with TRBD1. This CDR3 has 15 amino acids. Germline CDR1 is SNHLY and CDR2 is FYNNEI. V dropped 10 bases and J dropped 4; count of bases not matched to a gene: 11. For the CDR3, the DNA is TGTGCCAACACCCGGGACAGGGGGAAAATCTATGGCTACACCTTC. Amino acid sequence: CANTRDRGKIYGYTF. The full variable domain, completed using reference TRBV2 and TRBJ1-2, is EPEVTQTPSHQVTQMGQEVILRCVPISNHLYFYWYRQILGQKVEFLVSFYNNEISEKSEIFDDQFSVERPDGSNFTLKIRSTKLEDSAMYFCANTRDRGKIYGYTFGSGTRLTVV.

The CDR3 nucleotides read TGTGCCAGCAGCTTGTTGGGACAGGGGACGGATCAGCCCCAGCATTTT. Protein product: CASSLLGQGTDQPQHF. The genes are TRBV5-6 and TRBJ1-5, with 10 bases fitting TRBD1. CDR1 SGHDT and CDR2 YYEEEE come from the germline V gene. Trimming at V came to 1 base and at J to 5 bases, leaving 6 bases not matched to a gene. The CDR3 is 16 amino acids.

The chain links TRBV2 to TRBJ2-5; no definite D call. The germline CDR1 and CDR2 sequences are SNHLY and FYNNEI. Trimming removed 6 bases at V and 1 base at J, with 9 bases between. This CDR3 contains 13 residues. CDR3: CASSGLPQETQYF. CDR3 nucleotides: TGTGCCAGCAGCGGGTTGCCCCAAGAGACCCAGTACTTC.

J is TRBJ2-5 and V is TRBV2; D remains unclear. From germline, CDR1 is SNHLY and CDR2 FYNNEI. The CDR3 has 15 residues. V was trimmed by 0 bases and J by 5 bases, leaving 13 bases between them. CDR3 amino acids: CASSEAAQRRETQYF. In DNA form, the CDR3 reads TGTGCCAGCAGTGAAGCAGCTCAACGTAGGGAGACCCAGTACTTC. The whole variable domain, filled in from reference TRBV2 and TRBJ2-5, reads EPEVTQTPSHQVTQMGQEVILRCVPISNHLYFYWYRQILGQKVEFLVSFYNNEISEKSEIFDDQFSVERPDGSNFTLKIRSTKLEDSAMYFCASSEAAQRRETQYFGPGTRLLVL.

Written as DNA, the CDR3 is TGTGCCAGTGTAGGGGGGGGGTCAGTCTACGAGCAGTACTTC. Protein product: CASVGGGSVYEQYF. The chain links TRBV6-6 to TRBJ2-7; a possible D gene is TRBD2 (7 bases). Germline loops: CDR1 MNHNY, CDR2 SVGAGI (reference sequence). Deletions cut 9 bases from V and 3 bases from J, with 18 bases between. The CDR3 length is 14 residues.

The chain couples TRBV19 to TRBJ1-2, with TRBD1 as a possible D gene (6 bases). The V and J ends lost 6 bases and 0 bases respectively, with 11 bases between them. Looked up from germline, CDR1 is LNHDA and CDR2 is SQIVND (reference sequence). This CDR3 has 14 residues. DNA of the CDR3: TGTGCCAGTAGACCGACAGGAACTAACTATGGCTACACCTTC. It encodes CASRPTGTNYGYTF.

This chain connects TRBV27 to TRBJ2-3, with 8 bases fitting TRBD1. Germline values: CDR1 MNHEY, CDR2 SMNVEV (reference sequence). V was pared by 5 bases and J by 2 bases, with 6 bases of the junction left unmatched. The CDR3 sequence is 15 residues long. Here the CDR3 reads CASSETGGFTDTQYF. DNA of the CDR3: TGTGCCAGCAGTGAAACAGGGGGATTCACAGATACGCAGTATTTT.

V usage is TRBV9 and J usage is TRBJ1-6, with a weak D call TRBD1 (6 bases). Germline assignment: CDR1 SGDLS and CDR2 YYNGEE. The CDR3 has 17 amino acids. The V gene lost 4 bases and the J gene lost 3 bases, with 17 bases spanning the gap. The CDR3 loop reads CASSTNSGALYNSPLHF. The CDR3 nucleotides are TGTGCCAGCAGCACAAATTCAGGGGCCCTCTATAATTCACCCCTCCACTTT.

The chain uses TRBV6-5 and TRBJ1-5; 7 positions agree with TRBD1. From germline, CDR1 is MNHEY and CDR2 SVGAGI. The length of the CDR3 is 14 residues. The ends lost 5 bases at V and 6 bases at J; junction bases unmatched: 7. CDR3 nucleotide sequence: TGTGCCAGCAGTACGCAGGGGGTGGGTCAGCCCCAGCATTTT. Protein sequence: CASSTQGVGQPQHF.

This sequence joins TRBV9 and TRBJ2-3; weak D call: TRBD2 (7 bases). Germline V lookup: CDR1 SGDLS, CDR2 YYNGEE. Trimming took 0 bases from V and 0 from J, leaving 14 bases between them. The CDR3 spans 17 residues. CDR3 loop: CASSVAGRGGSTDTQYF. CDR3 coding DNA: TGTGCCAGCAGCGTAGCGGGTAGGGGGGGCAGCACAGATACGCAGTATTTT.

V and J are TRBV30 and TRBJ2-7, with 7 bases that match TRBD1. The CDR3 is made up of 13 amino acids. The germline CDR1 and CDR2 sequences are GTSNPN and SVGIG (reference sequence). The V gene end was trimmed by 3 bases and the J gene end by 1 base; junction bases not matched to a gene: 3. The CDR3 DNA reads TGTGCCTGGAGGGGGGACAGATCCTACGAGCAGTACTTC. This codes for CAWRGDRSYEQYF.

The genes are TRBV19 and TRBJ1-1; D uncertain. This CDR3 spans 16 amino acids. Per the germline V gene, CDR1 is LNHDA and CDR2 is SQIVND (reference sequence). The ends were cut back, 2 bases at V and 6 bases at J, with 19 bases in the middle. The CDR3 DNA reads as TGTGCCAGTAGTATAATGTCACGGGGTTTAATACCTGAAGCTTTCTTT. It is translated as CASSIMSRGLIPEAFF.

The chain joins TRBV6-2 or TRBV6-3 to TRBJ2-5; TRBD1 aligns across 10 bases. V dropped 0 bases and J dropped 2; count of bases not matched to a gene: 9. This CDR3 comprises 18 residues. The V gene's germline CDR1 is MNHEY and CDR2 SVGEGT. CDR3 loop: CASSYSPLDRGYQETQYF. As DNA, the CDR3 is TGTGCCAGCAGTTACTCGCCACTGGACAGGGGGTATCAAGAGACCCAGTACTTC.

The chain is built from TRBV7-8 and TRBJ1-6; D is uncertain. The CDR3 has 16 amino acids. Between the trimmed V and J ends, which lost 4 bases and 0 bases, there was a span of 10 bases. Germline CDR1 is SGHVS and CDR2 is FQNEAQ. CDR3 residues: CASSSRPHSYNSPLHF. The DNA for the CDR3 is TGTGCCAGCAGCTCCAGACCCCACTCCTATAATTCACCCCTCCACTTT.

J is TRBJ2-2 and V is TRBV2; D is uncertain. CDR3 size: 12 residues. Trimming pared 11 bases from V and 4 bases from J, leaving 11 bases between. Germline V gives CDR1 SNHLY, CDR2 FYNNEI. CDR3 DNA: TGTGCCCGCCTGTCGGCCACCGGGGAGCTGTTTTTT. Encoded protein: CARLSATGELFF.

The CDR3 here is CASSYLRRAYEQYF. The CDR3 nucleotides read TGTGCCAGCAGTTATCTACGGAGGGCCTACGAGCAGTACTTC. The chain combines TRBV6-2 or TRBV6-3 with TRBJ2-7; the D gene is possibly TRBD2 (6 bases). V was clipped by 3 bases and J by 2 bases, with 11 bases between them. This CDR3 is built from 14 residues. Germline V gene lookup returns CDR1 MNHEY and CDR2 SVGEGT.

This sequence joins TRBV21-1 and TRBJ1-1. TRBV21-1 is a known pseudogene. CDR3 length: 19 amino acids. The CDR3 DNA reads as TGTGCCAGCAGCGCCAGACCCGGGGCCGTAAGAAATAAGAAGTCTGAAGCTTTCTTT. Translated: CASSARPGAVRNKKSEAFF.

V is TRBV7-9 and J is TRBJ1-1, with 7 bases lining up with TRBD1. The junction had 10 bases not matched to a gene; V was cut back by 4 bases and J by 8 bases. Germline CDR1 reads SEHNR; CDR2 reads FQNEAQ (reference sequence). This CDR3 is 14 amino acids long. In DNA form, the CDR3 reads TGTGCCAGCAGCTCACAAACAGGGGACGCAGAAGCTTTCTTT. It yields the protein CASSSQTGDAEAFF.

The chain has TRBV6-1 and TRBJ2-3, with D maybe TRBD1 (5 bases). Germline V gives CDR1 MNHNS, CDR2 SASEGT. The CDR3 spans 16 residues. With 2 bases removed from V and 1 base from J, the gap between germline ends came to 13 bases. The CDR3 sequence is CASSESRGMGTDTQYF. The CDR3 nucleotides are TGTGCCAGCAGTGAATCAAGGGGCATGGGCACAGATACGCAGTATTTT.

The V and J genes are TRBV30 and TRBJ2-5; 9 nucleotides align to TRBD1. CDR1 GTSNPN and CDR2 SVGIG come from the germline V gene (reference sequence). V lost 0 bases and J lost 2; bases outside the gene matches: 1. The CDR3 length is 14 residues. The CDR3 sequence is CAWSVGTGQETQYF. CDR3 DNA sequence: TGTGCCTGGAGTGTAGGGACAGGGCAAGAGACCCAGTACTTC.

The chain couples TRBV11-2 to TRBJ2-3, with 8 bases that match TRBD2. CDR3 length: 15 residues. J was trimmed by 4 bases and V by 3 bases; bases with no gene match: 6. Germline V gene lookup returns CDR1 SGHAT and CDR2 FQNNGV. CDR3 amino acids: CASSLTGGRSDTQYF. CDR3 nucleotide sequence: TGTGCCAGCAGCTTGACGGGGGGGCGTTCAGATACGCAGTATTTT.

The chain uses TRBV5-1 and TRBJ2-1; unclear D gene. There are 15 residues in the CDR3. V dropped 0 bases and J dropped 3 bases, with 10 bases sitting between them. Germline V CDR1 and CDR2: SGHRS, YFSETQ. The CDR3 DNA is TGCGCCAGCAGCTTGGCCCGGACGGACTACAATGAGCAGTTCTTC. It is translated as CASSLARTDYNEQFF.

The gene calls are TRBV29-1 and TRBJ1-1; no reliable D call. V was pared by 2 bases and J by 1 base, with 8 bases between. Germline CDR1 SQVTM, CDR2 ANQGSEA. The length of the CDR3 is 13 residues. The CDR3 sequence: CSVELVRNTEAFF. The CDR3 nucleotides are TGCAGCGTTGAATTAGTGCGGAACACTGAAGCTTTCTTT. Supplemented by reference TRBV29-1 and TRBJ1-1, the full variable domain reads SAVISQKPSRDICQRGTSLTIQCQVDSQVTMMFWYRQQPGQSLTLIATANQGSEATYESGFVIDKFPISRPNLTFSTLTVSNMSPEDSSIYLCSVELVRNTEAFFGQGTRLTVV.

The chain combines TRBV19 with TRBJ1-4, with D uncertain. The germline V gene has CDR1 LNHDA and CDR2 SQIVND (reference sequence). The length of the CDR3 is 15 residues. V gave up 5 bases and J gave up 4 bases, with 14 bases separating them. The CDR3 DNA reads TGTGCCAGTAGTCCTGCTCGGGGAGGTAATGAAAAACTGTTTTTT. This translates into CASSPARGGNEKLFF.

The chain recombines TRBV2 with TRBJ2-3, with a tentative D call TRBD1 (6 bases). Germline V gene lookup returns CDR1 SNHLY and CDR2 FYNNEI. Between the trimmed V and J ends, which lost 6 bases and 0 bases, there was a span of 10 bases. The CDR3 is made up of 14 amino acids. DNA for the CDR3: TGTGCCAGCAGCCGGACAGAGAGCACAGATACGCAGTATTTT. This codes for CASSRTESTDTQYF.

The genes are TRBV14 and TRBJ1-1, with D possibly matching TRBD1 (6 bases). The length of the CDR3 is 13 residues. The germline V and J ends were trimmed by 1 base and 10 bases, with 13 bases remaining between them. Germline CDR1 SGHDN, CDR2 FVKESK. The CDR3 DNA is TGTGCCAGCAGCCAAGCATCCGACAGGCGAGCTTTCTTT. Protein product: CASSQASDRRAFF.